This T cell receptor (beta chain) comes out of a study of blood T cell repertoires in COVID-19. In the study overall: The United States, Italy and Spain were the sources of the acute and convalescent COVID-19 samples.

As processed by the authors: Estimates of nucleated cell counts were drawn from the amplification of reference gene primers. The table came from immunoSEQ multiplex PCR; TCRdb's copy has only in-frame clones and leaves some out. V, J and clone size are taken as reported in that table, and D and trimming were inferred from the DNA itself. This table has roughly 240,000 clones, around 88% appearing once. This CDR3 has 18 amino acids. V was clipped by 2 bases and J by 3 bases; unmatched bases: 11. CDR1 is KGHSH and CDR2 is LQKENI in the germline V gene. Those enrolled, adults aged roughly 18 to 89 years, came from 20 to 25 US areas. Assignments of participants to cohorts depended upon their own reported clinical history.

V gene TRBV18 combines with J gene TRBJ2-3, with 10 bases matching TRBD1. Sample: PBMCs or T cells enriched from blood (not recorded which). This receptor was identified in a woman in her thirties or forties with acute COVID-19. The chain's CDR3 is CASSPEFTGQGRTDTQYF. The CDR3 DNA follows: TGTGCCAGCTCACCAGAATTTACGGGACAGGGGAGGACAGATACGCAGTATTTT.